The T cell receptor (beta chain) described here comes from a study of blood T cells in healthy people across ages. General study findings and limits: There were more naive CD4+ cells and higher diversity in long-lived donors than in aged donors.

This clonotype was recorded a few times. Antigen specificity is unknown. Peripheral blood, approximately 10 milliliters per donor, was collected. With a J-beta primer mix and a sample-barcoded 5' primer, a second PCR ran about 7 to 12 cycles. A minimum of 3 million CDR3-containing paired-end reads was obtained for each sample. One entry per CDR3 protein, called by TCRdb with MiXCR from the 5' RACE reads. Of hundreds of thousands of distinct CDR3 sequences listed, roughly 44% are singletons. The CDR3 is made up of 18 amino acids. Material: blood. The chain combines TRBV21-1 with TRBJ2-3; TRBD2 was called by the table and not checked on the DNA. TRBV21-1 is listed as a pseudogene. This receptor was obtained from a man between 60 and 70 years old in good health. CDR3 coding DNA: TGTGCCAGCAGCAAACAATGTAATGAGCGGGCGAGCACAGATACGCAGTATTTT. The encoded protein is CASSKQCNERASTDTQYF.